The rows below give T cell receptor beta chains drawn from one sample of a study of blood T cell repertoires in COVID-19. Assay: immunoSEQ multiplex PCR; the TCRdb copy retains only in-frame clones and omits some. The sample has fewer than 500,000 clones, approximately 77% seen once. The sample consisted of peripheral blood. These receptors all stem from a human donor with acute or convalescent COVID-19. The donor label of this sample is uncertain. Each CDR3 is given with its conserved first and last residue. D genes are given only for firm matches. Clone size is shown for a subset of rows, as once, few, many or a class of expanded clone.

j_call,v_call,d_call,clone_size,cdr3_aa,cdr3_nt
TRBJ1-2,TRBV6-5,.,once,CASSLTGSPRDGYTF,TGTGCCAGCAGTCTTACGGGAAGCCCCCGGGATGGCTACACCTTC
TRBJ1-1,TRBV5-1,.,.,CASSLVTGSTEAFF,TGCGCCAGCAGCTTGGTCACAGGGAGCACTGAAGCTTTCTTT
TRBJ1-6,TRBV7-2,TRBD1,.,CASSLDRSNSPLHF,TGTGCCAGCAGCTTGGACAGGTCTAATTCACCCCTCCACTTT
TRBJ2-3,TRBV30,.,.,CAWTTGRTQYF,TGTGCCTGGACAACGGGGAGGACGCAGTATTTT
TRBJ2-6,TRBV19,TRBD1,.,CASAGGGGANVLTF,TGTGCCAGTGCAGGGGGTGGTGGGGCCAACGTCCTGACTTTC
TRBJ2-5,TRBV5-6,TRBD2,.,CASSRTSGEQETQYF,TGTGCCAGCAGCCGGACTAGCGGAGAGCAAGAGACCCAGTACTTC
TRBJ2-1,TRBV11-2,TRBD2,.,CASSLRGYNEQFF,TGTGCCAGCAGCCTGCGGGGGTACAATGAGCAGTTCTTC
TRBJ1-5,TRBV18,.,.,CASSLTGNNGGNQPQHF,TGTGCCAGCTCACTAACCGGGAACAATGGGGGCAATCAGCCCCAGCATTTT
TRBJ2-2,TRBV5-1,.,.,CASRLGFSPRSNTGELFF,TGCGCCAGCAGGCTTGGGTTCAGTCCTAGATCAAACACCGGGGAGCTGTTTTTT
TRBJ2-2,TRBV10-3,TRBD1,.,CAMKTGTNTGELFF,TGTGCCATGAAGACAGGGACGAACACCGGGGAGCTGTTTTTT
TRBJ2-3,TRBV19,.,.,CASSIVDRSSTDTQYF,TGTGCCAGTAGTATAGTAGACAGGAGTAGCACAGATACGCAGTATTTT
TRBJ2-7,TRBV6-2/TRBV6-3,TRBD1,.,CASSYSGQGDYEQYF,TGTGCCAGCAGTTACTCGGGACAGGGAGACTACGAGCAGTACTTC
TRBJ1-3,TRBV2,.,.,CASSGGSAGNTIYF,TGTGCCAGCAGTGGCGGATCTGCTGGAAACACCATATATTTT
TRBJ2-7,TRBV7-2,.,.,CASSLGRGKTYEQYF,TGTGCCAGCAGCCTTGGCAGGGGAAAAACCTACGAGCAGTACTTC
TRBJ1-5,TRBV18,.,.,CASSPDGWGQGTQPQHF,TGTGCCAGCTCACCGGATGGATGGGGGCAGGGTACGCAGCCCCAGCATTTT
TRBJ2-3,TRBV5-4,.,.,CASSLVFGDTQYF,TGTGCCAGCAGCTTGGTTTTCGGAGATACGCAGTATTTT
TRBJ1-2,TRBV12-2,.,.,CASPGIVADPVLYGYTF,TGTGCAAGCCCGGGAATAGTGGCAGACCCCGTACTCTATGGCTACACCTTC
TRBJ2-1,TRBV4-2,.,.,CASSQEGAGREGNEQFF,TGTGCCAGCAGCCAAGAGGGGGCGGGCAGGGAGGGCAATGAGCAGTTCTTC